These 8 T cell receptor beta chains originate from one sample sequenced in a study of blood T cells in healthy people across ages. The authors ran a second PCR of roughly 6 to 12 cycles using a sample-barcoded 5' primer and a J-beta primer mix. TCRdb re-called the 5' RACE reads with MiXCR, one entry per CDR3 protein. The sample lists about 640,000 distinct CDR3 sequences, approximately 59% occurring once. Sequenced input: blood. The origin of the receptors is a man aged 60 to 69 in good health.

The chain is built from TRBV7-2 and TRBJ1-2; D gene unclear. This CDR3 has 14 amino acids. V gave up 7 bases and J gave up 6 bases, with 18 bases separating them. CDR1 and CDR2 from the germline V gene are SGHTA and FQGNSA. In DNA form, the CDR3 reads TGTGCCAGCAACGGGAGATCCTCCACCAATGGCTACACCTTC. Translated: CASNGRSSTNGYTF.

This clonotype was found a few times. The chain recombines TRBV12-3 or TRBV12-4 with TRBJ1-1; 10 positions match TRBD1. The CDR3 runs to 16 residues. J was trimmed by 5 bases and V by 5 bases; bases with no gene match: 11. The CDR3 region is CASSEPGQGRGTEAFF. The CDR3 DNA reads TGTGCCAGCAGTGAGCCGGGACAGGGGAGGGGTACTGAAGCTTTCTTT.

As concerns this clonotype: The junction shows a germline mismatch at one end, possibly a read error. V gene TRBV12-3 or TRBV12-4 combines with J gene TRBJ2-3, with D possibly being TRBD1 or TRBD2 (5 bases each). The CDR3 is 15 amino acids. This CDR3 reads CVSSPSGRITDTQYF. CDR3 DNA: TGTGTCAGCAGCCCATCGGGACGGATCACAGATACGCAGTATTTT.

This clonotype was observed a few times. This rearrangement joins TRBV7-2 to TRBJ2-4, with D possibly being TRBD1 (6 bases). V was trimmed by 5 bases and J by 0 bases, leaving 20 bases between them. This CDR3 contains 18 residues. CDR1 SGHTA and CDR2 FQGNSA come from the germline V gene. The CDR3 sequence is CASSPRDTESLAKNIQYF. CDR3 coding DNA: TGTGCCAGCAGCCCCCGGGACACCGAATCCCTAGCCAAAAACATTCAGTACTTC. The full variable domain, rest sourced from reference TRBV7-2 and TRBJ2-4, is GAGVSQSPSNKVTEKGKDVELRCDPISGHTALYWYRQSLGQGLEFLIYFQGNSAPDKSGLPSDRFSAERTGGSVSTLTIQRTQQEDSAVYLCASSPRDTESLAKNIQYFGAGTRLSVL.

Here the CDR3 reads CSARDWTGVGADTQYF. The CDR3 DNA reads TGCAGTGCTAGAGATTGGACAGGGGTCGGGGCAGATACGCAGTATTTT. V and J are TRBV20-1 and TRBJ2-3; TRBD1 agrees at 9 bases. Germline V lookup: CDR1 DFQATT, CDR2 SNEGSKA (reference sequence). The CDR3 has 16 residues. J lost 4 bases, V lost 0 bases, and 8 bases had no gene match.

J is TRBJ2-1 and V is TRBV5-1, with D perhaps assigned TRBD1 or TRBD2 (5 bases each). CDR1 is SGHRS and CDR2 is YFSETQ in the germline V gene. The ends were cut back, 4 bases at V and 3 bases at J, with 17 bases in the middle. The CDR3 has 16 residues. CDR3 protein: CASSELDGAGYNEQFF. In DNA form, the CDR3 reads TGCGCCAGCAGCGAGCTGGACGGGGCGGGCTACAATGAGCAGTTCTTC.

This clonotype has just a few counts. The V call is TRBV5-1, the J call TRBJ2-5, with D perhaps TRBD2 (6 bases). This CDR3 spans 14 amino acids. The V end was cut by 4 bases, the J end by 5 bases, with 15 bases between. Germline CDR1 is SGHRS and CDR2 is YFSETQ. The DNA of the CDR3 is TGCGCCAGCAGCGTCGGGGGTGGTTTCGAGACCCAGTACTTC. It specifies CASSVGGGFETQYF.

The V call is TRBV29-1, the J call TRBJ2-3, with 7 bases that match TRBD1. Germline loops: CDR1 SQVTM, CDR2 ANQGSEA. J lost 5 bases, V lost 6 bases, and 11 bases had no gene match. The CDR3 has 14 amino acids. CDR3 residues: CSVHIRYRGDTQYF. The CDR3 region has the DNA TGCAGCGTCCACATCCGCTACAGGGGAGATACGCAGTATTTT.